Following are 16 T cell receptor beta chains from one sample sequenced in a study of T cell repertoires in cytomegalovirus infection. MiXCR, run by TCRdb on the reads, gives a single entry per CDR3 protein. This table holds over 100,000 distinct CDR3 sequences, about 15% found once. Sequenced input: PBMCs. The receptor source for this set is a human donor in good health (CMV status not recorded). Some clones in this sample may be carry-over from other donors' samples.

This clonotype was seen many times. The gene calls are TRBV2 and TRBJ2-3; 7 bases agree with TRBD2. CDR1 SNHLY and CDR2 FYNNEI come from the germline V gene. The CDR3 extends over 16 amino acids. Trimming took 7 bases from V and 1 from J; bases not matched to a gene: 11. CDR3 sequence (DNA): TGTGCCAGCAAGGTAGCGGGCCTTTGGGGCACAGATACGCAGTATTTT. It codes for CASKVAGLWGTDTQYF.

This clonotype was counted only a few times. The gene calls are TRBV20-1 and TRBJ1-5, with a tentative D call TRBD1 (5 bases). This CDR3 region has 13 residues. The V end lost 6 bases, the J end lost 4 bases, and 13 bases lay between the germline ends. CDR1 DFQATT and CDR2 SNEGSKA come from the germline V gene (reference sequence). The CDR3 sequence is CSAGGDANQPQHF. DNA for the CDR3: TGCAGTGCGGGGGGGGACGCAAATCAGCCCCAGCATTTT.

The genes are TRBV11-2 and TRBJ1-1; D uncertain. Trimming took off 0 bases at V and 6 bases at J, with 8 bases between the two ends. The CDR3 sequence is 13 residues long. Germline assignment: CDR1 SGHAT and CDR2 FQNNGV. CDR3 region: CASSLDDGPEAFF. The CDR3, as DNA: TGTGCCAGCAGCTTAGATGACGGCCCTGAAGCTTTCTTT.

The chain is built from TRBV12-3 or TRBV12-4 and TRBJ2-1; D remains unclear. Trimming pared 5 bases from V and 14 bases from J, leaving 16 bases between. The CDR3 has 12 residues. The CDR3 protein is CASSPKGGMEFF. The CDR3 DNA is TGTGCCAGCAGTCCCAAAGGTGGAATGGAGTTCTTC.

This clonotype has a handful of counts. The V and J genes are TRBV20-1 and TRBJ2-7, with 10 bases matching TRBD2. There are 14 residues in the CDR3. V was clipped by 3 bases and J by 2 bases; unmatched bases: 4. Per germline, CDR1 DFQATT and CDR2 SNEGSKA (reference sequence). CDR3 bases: TGCAGTGCTAGGCCGGGACTAGCGACCTACGAGCAGTACTTC. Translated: CSARPGLATYEQYF.

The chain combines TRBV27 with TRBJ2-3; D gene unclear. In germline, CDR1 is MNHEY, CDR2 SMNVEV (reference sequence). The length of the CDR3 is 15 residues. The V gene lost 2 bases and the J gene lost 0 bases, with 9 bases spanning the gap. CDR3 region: CASSLEMRSTDTQYF. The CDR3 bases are TGTGCCAGCAGTTTAGAAATGCGGAGCACAGATACGCAGTATTTT.

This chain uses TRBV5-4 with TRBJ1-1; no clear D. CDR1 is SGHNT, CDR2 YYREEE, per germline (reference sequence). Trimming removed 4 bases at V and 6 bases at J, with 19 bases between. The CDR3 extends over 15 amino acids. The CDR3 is CASSRTFSGQSEAFF. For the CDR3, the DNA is TGTGCCAGCAGCCGAACGTTTTCTGGGCAGTCTGAAGCTTTCTTT.

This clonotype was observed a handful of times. CDR3 in amino acids: CASSSLTAKSTDTQYF. Here the CDR3 DNA reads TGTGCCAGCAGTTCCCTTACTGCTAAGAGCACAGATACGCAGTATTTT. The rearrangement links TRBV28 to TRBJ2-3; no clear D. Germline CDR1 reads MDHEN; CDR2 reads SYDVKM. V lost 4 bases and J lost 0, with 14 bases in between. The CDR3 extends over 16 amino acids.

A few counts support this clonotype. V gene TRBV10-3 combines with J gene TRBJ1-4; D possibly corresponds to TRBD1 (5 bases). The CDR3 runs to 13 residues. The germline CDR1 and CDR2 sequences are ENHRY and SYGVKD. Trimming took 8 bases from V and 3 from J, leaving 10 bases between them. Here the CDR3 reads CAIGGAPNEKLFF. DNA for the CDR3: TGTGCCATCGGAGGGGCTCCTAATGAAAAACTGTTTTTT.

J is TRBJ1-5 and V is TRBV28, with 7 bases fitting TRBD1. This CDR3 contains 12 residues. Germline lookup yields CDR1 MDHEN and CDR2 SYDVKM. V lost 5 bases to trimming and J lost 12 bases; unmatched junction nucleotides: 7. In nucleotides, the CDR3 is TGTGCCAGCAGTCCAGGGGGGCGAAGCCAGCATTTT. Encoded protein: CASSPGGRSQHF.

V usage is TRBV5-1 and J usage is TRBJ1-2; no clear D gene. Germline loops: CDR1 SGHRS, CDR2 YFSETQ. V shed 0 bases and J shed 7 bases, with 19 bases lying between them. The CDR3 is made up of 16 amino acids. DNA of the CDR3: TGCGCCAGCAGCTTGGAGAAAGCACCGACTTTTATTGGCTACACCTTC. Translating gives CASSLEKAPTFIGYTF.

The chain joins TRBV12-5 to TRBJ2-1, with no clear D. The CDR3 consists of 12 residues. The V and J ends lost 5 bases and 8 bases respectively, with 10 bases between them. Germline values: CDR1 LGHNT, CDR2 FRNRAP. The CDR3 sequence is CASGPGWDEQFF. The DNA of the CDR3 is TGTGCTAGTGGTCCGGGTTGGGATGAGCAGTTCTTC.

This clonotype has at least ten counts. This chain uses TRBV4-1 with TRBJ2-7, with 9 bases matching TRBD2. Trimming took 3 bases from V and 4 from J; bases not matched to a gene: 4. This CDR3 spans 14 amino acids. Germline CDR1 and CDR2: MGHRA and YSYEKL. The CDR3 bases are TGCGCCAGCAGCCAGACGACTAGCGGTTACGAGCAGTACTTC. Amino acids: CASSQTTSGYEQYF.

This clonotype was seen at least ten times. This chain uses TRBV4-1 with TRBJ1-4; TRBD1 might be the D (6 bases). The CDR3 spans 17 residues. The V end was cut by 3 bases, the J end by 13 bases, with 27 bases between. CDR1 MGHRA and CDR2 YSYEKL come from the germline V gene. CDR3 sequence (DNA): TGCGCCAGCAGCCAGACCCTAATGACAGGTCTTCTGAATAGACTGTTTTTT. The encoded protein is CASSQTLMTGLLNRLFF.

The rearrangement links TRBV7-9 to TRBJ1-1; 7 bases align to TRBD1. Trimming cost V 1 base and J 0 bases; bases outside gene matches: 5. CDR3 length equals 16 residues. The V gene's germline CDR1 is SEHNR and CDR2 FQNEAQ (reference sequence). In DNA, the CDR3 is TGTGCCAGCAGCTTAGGGACAGGATCCATGAACACTGAAGCTTTCTTT. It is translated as CASSLGTGSMNTEAFF. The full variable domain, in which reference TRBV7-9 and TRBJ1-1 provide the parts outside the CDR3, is DTGVSQNPRHKITKRGQNVTFRCDPISEHNRLYWYRQTLGQGPEFLTYFQNEAQLEKSRLLSDRFSAERPKGSFSTLEIQRTEQGDSAMYLCASSLGTGSMNTEAFFGQGTRLTVV.

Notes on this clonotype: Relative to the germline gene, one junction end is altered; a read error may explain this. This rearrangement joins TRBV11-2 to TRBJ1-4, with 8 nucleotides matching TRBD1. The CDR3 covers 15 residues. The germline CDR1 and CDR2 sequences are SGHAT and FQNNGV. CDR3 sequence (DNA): TGTGACAGCAGCTATAAGCACAGGGGGGACGGAAAACTGTTTTTT. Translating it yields CDSSYKHRGDGKLFF.